This T cell receptor beta chain was profiled in a study of T cell responses to AZD1222 COVID-19 vaccine. Measured with immunoSEQ multiplex PCR; TCRdb has only the in-frame clones, and not every one. The sample carries 100,000 to 150,000 clones, approximately 85% recorded once. Study results and caveats: Researchers took repertoire samples only after the peak T cell response had come.

CDR1 SNHLY and CDR2 FYNNEI come from the germline V gene. This CDR3 comprises 15 residues. The V and J ends lost 5 bases and 6 bases, in that order; junction bases with no gene match: 8. Comment on this clone: The antigen is undetermined.

The chain combines TRBV2 with TRBJ2-3; 10 nucleotides align to TRBD2. Material: peripheral blood, obtained on day 0 of AZD1222 vaccination. The receptor's source is an adult in good health. The CDR3 is CASSRERGGPDTQYF. The CDR3 region has the DNA TGTGCCAGCAGTCGCGAGCGGGGGGGCCCGGATACGCAGTATTTT.